Only a few counts were recorded for the clone carrying this TCR beta chain. As yet, its antigen is unknown. Germline V lookup: CDR1 SGDLS, CDR2 YYNGEE. This CDR3 comprises 15 residues. V lost 0 bases and J 1 base, leaving 10 bases between the germline ends. The data belong to a study of identical twins. Using its own MiXCR run on the 5' RACE reads, TCRdb lists one record per CDR3 protein. Among about 220,000 distinct CDR3 sequences listed, 6.5% to 9% were seen once. Study findings and constraints: In zero-insertion analyses, partial confounding could arise from invariant MAIT and iNKT cells. Twins' surplus sharing was weaker for beta out-of-frame sequences. Cross-sectional statistics, not tracking of the same donors, supported the conclusions.

These data also formed part of another study, on yellow fever vaccine responses in identical twins.

The sequence came from a woman between 18 and 29 years old in good health. The V call is TRBV9, the J call TRBJ2-5; D remains ambiguous. The specimen sequenced was CD8+ T cells sorted from blood. DNA of the CDR3: TGTGCCAGCAGCGTAGCTAATGGGATCCAAGAGACCCAGTACTTC. Protein sequence: CASSVANGIQETQYF.